This T cell receptor (beta chain) was profiled in a study of identical twins. A universal primer site was created by template switching, with the cDNA bearing unique molecular identifiers. In TCRdb, the 5' RACE reads were re-called with MiXCR into one record per CDR3 protein. This sample yields 410,000 or so distinct CDR3 sequences, of which about 18% are seen a single time; about 12% belongs to the top ten. The study's findings and limits: Twins showed weaker excess sharing in their beta out-of-frame sequences. Invariant cells of the MAIT and iNKT types might have partly distorted the zero-insertion analyses. The study based its conclusions on cross-sectional statistical analysis and did not follow the same donors.

This clonotype was detected only a few times. Its antigen is currently unknown. Between the trimmed V and J ends, which lost 6 bases and 9 bases, there was a span of 12 bases. Germline V gives CDR1 DFQATT, CDR2 SNEGSKA (reference sequence). The CDR3 length is 11 residues. The receptor comes from a man aged 50-60 years in good health. The source material was naive T cells sorted from blood. The chain combines TRBV20-1 with TRBJ2-1, with a weak D call TRBD2 (5 bases). The chain's CDR3 is CSANGLIEQFF. The CDR3 nucleotides read TGCAGTGCAAACGGACTTATTGAGCAGTTCTTC.